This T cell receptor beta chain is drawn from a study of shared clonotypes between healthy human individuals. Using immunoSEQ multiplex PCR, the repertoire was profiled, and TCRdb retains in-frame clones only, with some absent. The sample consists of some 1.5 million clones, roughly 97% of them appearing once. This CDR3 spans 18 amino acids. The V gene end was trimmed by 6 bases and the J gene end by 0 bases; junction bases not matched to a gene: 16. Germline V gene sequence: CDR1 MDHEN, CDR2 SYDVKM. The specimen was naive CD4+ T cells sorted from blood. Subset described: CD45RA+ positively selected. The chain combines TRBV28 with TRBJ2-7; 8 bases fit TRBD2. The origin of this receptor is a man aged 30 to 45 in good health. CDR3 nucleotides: TGTGCCAGCAGCTCCGGGACTAGGTGGCCTCCAAGCTCCTACGAGCAGTACTTC. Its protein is CASSSGTRWPPSSYEQYF.